The 28 T cell receptor beta chains below were found in one sample sequenced in a study of response to subunit inactivated influenza vaccine. MiXCR, applied by TCRdb to the RT-PCR reads, yields one record per CDR3 protein. The repertoire includes more than 500,000 distinct CDR3 sequences, approximately 10% of them detected once, and 11% sits in the top ten. The same sample was also used in a study of T cells expressing NK-cell markers. That report notes: UMIs were included in TCR beta cDNA generated by 5'RACE template switching.

This specimen consisted of PBMCs from blood, obtained on the day of vaccination. These receptors all stem from a man over 45 who received an inactivated influenza vaccine.

V and J are TRBV7-9 and TRBJ2-1, with a weak D call TRBD2 (7 bases). The germline V gene encodes CDR1 SEHNR and CDR2 FQNEAQ (reference sequence). Trimming stripped 6 bases from V and 9 bases from J, with 24 bases between. This CDR3 contains 16 residues. In DNA form, the CDR3 reads TGTGCCAGCAGTCAAAGTCTCGGGGGGCGGATGGGTGAGCAGTTCTTC. It yields the protein CASSQSLGGRMGEQFF.

The V call is TRBV12-3 or TRBV12-4, the J call TRBJ1-1, with a weak D call TRBD1 (6 bases). Trimming cost V 3 bases and J 7 bases, with 12 bases left between them. There are 13 residues in the CDR3. CDR3 DNA sequence: TGTGCCAGCAGTTTTAGGACAGATGATGAAGCTTTCTTT. Translation gives CASSFRTDDEAFF.

This clonotype was picked up many times. The rearrangement joins TRBV29-1 to TRBJ2-5; D gene uncertain. Trimming took off 7 bases at V and 5 bases at J, with 11 bases between the two ends. The CDR3 runs 11 residues. Germline CDR1 SQVTM, CDR2 ANQGSEA. The DNA of the CDR3 is TGCAGCGCGGTTCACGTGGAGACCCAGTACTTC. Protein product: CSAVHVETQYF.

This clonotype was counted between two and nine times. The chain employs TRBV5-1 and TRBJ2-1; TRBD1 is a possible D gene (6 bases). The V end lost 3 bases, the J end lost 10 bases, and 17 bases lay between the germline ends. The CDR3 loop spans 14 amino acids. Germline V CDR1 and CDR2: SGHRS, YFSETQ. CDR3 in DNA: TGCGCCAGCAGCTCGATAACAGGGTCGGGAGAGCAGTTCTTC. It encodes CASSSITGSGEQFF.

The V gene is TRBV20-1, the J gene TRBJ2-6, with D possibly TRBD2 on 6 matching bases. Per the germline V gene, CDR1 is DFQATT and CDR2 is SNEGSKA (reference sequence). The length of the CDR3 is 15 residues. Trimming cost V 8 bases and J 0 bases, with 14 bases left between them. CDR3 residues: CSFKIGGSGANVLTF. DNA of the CDR3: TGCAGTTTCAAGATCGGGGGCTCTGGGGCCAACGTCCTGACTTTC.

This clonotype has more than one count but fewer than ten. This sequence joins TRBV12-3 or TRBV12-4 and TRBJ1-5, with D hard to call. The CDR3 sequence is 14 residues long. Trimming took off 6 bases at V and 1 base at J, with 10 bases between the two ends. CDR3 in amino acids: CASRPVGSNQPQHF. The CDR3 DNA is TGTGCCAGCAGGCCAGTTGGCAGCAATCAGCCCCAGCATTTT.

This clonotype was seen a few times. The rearrangement uses TRBV4-1 and TRBJ2-2; D remains unclear. The germline V and J ends were trimmed by 0 bases and 7 bases, with 9 bases remaining between them. CDR3 length: 14 amino acids. The germline V gene encodes CDR1 MGHRA and CDR2 YSYEKL. CDR3 sequence: CASSQDRKGGELFF. The DNA of the CDR3 is TGCGCCAGCAGCCAAGATCGCAAGGGCGGGGAGCTGTTTTTT.

This clonotype was detected only a few times. The V and J genes are TRBV6-1 and TRBJ2-4; 7 positions match TRBD1. Trimming took 4 bases from V and 10 from J; bases not matched to a gene: 7. In germline, CDR1 is MNHNS, CDR2 SASEGT. The CDR3 length is 13 residues. The CDR3 is CASSGLTGWIQYF. In DNA form, the CDR3 reads TGTGCCAGCAGTGGCCTGACAGGGTGGATTCAGTACTTC.

This clonotype was detected a few times. This chain links TRBV27 with TRBJ2-1; 11 bases are shared with TRBD2. The V gene end was trimmed by 8 bases and the J gene end by 3 bases; junction bases not matched to a gene: 3. Germline CDR1 is MNHEY and CDR2 is SMNVEV (reference sequence). This CDR3 region has 14 residues. CDR3 bases: TGTGCCAGCGGGACTAGCGGAAACTACAATGAGCAGTTCTTC. This sequence encodes CASGTSGNYNEQFF.

This clonotype occurred a few times. The V gene is TRBV5-5, the J gene TRBJ2-3; D possibly corresponds to TRBD2 (6 bases). The germline V gene has CDR1 SGHKS and CDR2 YYEKEE (reference sequence). The CDR3 runs 15 residues. Deletions cut 2 bases from V and 6 bases from J, with 16 bases between. CDR3 bases: TGTGCCAGCAGCTTAAAAGGCAGGGAGGCCGATACGCAGTATTTT. The encoded protein is CASSLKGREADTQYF.

This clonotype was counted only a few times. V usage is TRBV28 and J usage is TRBJ2-1; 7 bases agree with TRBD2. Germline-derived CDR1 and CDR2 are MDHEN and SYDVKM. The length of the CDR3 is 16 residues. V shed 2 bases and J 5 bases; nucleotides not matched to a gene: 9. DNA for the CDR3: TGTGCCAGCAGTTTACGACAGCGGGGAAGGAACAATGAGCAGTTCTTC. Its protein is CASSLRQRGRNNEQFF.

This clonotype was found a few times. The chain is built from TRBV4-3 and TRBJ2-5; the D is unclear. Per germline, CDR1 LGHNA and CDR2 YSLEER. The V and J ends lost 1 base and 1 base respectively, with 7 bases between them. The CDR3 is made up of 14 amino acids. The CDR3 DNA reads TGCGCCAGCAGCCAAGCCGGCGGCCAAGAGACCCAGTACTTC. Its protein is CASSQAGGQETQYF.

This clonotype occurred a few times. The chain carries TRBV14 and TRBJ2-1; possibly TRBD1 for D (5 bases). With 4 bases removed from V and 6 bases from J, the gap between germline ends came to 13 bases. The germline CDR1 and CDR2 sequences are SGHDN and FVKESK. The CDR3 has 14 residues. The CDR3 loop reads CASSRSVQGNEQFF. Written as DNA, the CDR3 is TGTGCCAGCAGCCGGTCAGTTCAGGGCAATGAGCAGTTCTTC.

This clonotype appeared a few times. The rearrangement uses TRBV5-1 and TRBJ1-1; TRBD1 is a possible D gene (5 bases). Between the trimmed V and J ends, which lost 1 base and 3 bases, there was a span of 7 bases. The CDR3 is made up of 13 amino acids. Germline CDR1 and CDR2: SGHRS and YFSETQ. The DNA of the CDR3 is TGCGCCAGCAGCTTGCGGGGGTACACTGAAGCTTTCTTT. This translates into CASSLRGYTEAFF.

There are a few counts of this clonotype. The junction differs from germline at one of its ends, possibly a read error. The CDR3: CASSESGGTTYRITDTQYF. The CDR3 nucleotides read TGTGCCAGCAGTGAGTCCGGGGGGACTACGTACCGAATCACAGATACGCAGTATTTT. V gene TRBV10-3 combines with J gene TRBJ2-3; 7 bases fit TRBD2. In germline, CDR1 is ENHRY, CDR2 SYGVKD. The CDR3 spans 19 residues.

The table lists this clonotype with a few counts. This sequence joins TRBV5-1 and TRBJ2-2; D is uncertain. The V gene's germline CDR1 is SGHRS and CDR2 YFSETQ. Trimming shortened V by 0 bases and J by 3 bases, and 9 bases separated the two germline ends. CDR3 length: 15 amino acids. CDR3 sequence reads: CASSLDRLYTGELFF. CDR3 DNA: TGCGCCAGCAGCTTGGACCGACTTTACACCGGGGAGCTGTTTTTT.

Of note for this clonotype: A junction end diverges from the germline sequence, so it may reflect a read error. V gene TRBV28 combines with J gene TRBJ1-5, with D perhaps TRBD1 (6 bases). The length of the CDR3 is 16 residues. Germline loops: CDR1 MDHEN, CDR2 SYDVKM. CDR3 region: CASSFQGPYSNEPQHF. The CDR3 coding sequence is TGTGCCAGCAGTTTTCAGGGGCCATATAGCAATGAGCCCCAGCATTTT.

A few counts support this clonotype. This chain uses TRBV4-2 with TRBJ2-5; 12 bases are a match to TRBD2. The length of the CDR3 is 18 residues. CDR1 and CDR2 from the germline V gene are LGHNA and YNFKEQ. With 2 bases clipped from V and 5 bases from J, the junction kept 12 bases outside the gene matches. CDR3 in amino acids: CASSQSSTSGRIGETQYF. The CDR3 DNA is TGTGCCAGCAGCCAATCCTCGACTAGCGGGAGAATAGGGGAGACCCAGTACTTC.

This clonotype was recorded many times. J is TRBJ1-4 and V is TRBV29-1, with no clear D. The V gene lost 3 bases and the J gene lost 8 bases, with 7 bases spanning the gap. The CDR3 runs to 11 residues. The germline V gene encodes CDR1 SQVTM and CDR2 ANQGSEA. CDR3 in amino acids: CSVDLEEKLFF. The DNA for the CDR3 is TGCAGCGTTGATTTGGAGGAAAAACTGTTTTTT.

This clonotype was seen repeatedly, ten times or more. This chain uses TRBV5-1 with TRBJ2-1, with D tentatively TRBD1 (8 bases). CDR3 length equals 16 residues. Trimming shortened V by 1 base and J by 4 bases, and 15 bases separated the two germline ends. The germline CDR1 and CDR2 sequences are SGHRS and YFSETQ. The CDR3 is CASSLSLQGGYNEQFF. In DNA form, the CDR3 reads TGCGCCAGCAGCTTGTCATTACAGGGGGGGTACAATGAGCAGTTCTTC.

This clonotype has ten or more counts. The chain links TRBV14 to TRBJ2-5; D unclear. The CDR3 runs to 11 residues. In germline, CDR1 is SGHDN, CDR2 FVKESK. Trimming removed 3 bases from V and 5 bases from J, with 4 bases in between. CDR3 DNA: TGTGCCAGCAGCCAGGTGGAGACCCAGTACTTC. Its protein product is CASSQVETQYF.

This clonotype turned up a few times. The CDR3 spells CASSLVPQGLGDTQYF. CDR3 DNA: TGTGCCAGCAGTTTAGTTCCACAGGGGTTGGGAGATACGCAGTATTTT. The chain is built from TRBV12-3 or TRBV12-4 and TRBJ2-3, with 7 bases matching TRBD1. With V trimmed by 1 base and J by 5 bases, 9 bases remained unmatched. The CDR3 spans 16 residues.

The V and J genes are TRBV12-3 or TRBV12-4 and TRBJ2-1, with TRBD2 identical over 13 bases. Unmatched junction bases numbered 10, after V lost 5 bases and J lost 6 bases. This CDR3 is 17 amino acids long. The CDR3 DNA sequence: TGTGCCAGCAGTCCCCGCGGCACTAGCGGGGGGGCCAATGAGCAGTTCTTC. Protein sequence: CASSPRGTSGGANEQFF.

The chain couples TRBV4-1 to TRBJ2-3; D unresolved. V lost 1 base and J 0 bases, leaving 8 bases between the germline ends. This CDR3 spans 15 amino acids. From germline, CDR1 is MGHRA and CDR2 YSYEKL. The chain's CDR3 is CASSQGERSTDTQYF. CDR3 nucleotides: TGCGCCAGCAGCCAAGGTGAAAGGAGCACAGATACGCAGTATTTT.

The chain couples TRBV20-1 to TRBJ2-7, with D possibly TRBD2 on 5 matching bases. With 3 bases removed from V and 3 bases from J, the gap between germline ends came to 9 bases. The V gene's germline CDR1 is DFQATT and CDR2 SNEGSKA (reference sequence). This CDR3 has 12 residues. The CDR3 loop is CSASQRDYEQYF. CDR3 in DNA: TGCAGTGCTAGTCAGAGGGACTACGAGCAGTACTTC.

With respect to this clonotype: Germline is not matched at one junction end, which may reflect a read error. The CDR3 region has the DNA TGTGCCAGCAGTGTGGGACAGCTCAACTCTGGGGCCGACGTCCTGACTTTC. This gives the protein CASSVGQLNSGADVLTF. The J gene is TRBJ2-6, the V gene TRBV25-1, with 7 bases identical to TRBD1. The CDR3 contains 17 residues. Per germline, CDR1 MGHDK and CDR2 SYGVNS.

This clonotype was seen at least ten times. CDR3 nucleotide sequence: TGTGCCAGCAGCTCCACCGGGACAGGGATCTCTAGTGTTTACGAGCAGTACTTC. Amino acid sequence: CASSSTGTGISSVYEQYF. This chain links TRBV11-1 with TRBJ2-7; 9 positions agree with TRBD1. CDR1 SGHAT and CDR2 FQDESV come from the germline V gene (reference sequence). Trimming took 4 bases from V and 4 from J; bases not matched to a gene: 17. This CDR3 is built from 18 residues.

The gene calls are TRBV5-1 and TRBJ2-3; D remains ambiguous. The CDR3 covers 14 residues. Germline CDR1 SGHRS, CDR2 YFSETQ. Trimming removed 1 base from V and 2 bases from J, with 8 bases in between. CDR3 DNA: TGCGCCAGCAGCTTGTTAAGAACCACAGATACGCAGTATTTT. Translated, it gives CASSLLRTTDTQYF.